The 5 T cell receptor beta chains presented below share a single source sample, sequenced in a study of blood T cell repertoires in COVID-19. Some clones are missing from TCRdb's copy, which holds only in-frame ones; the method was immunoSEQ multiplex PCR. The sample gives approximately 140,000 clones, 84% of which show up once; more than 4.5% is in the top ten. The sample consisted of PBMCs or T cells enriched from blood (not recorded which). These receptors came from a woman between 45 and 60 years old who had been exposed to COVID-19.

V and J are TRBV10-1 and TRBJ1-5; D gene unclear. The ends were cut back, 5 bases at V and 6 bases at J, with 11 bases in the middle. Germline loops: CDR1 WNHNN, CDR2 SYGVQD (reference sequence). CDR3 length: 13 residues. The CDR3 sequence is CASSPGEFQPQHF. CDR3 sequence (DNA): TGCGCCAGCAGTCCCGGGGAGTTTCAGCCCCAGCATTTT.

V is TRBV6-6 and J is TRBJ1-5; 7 nucleotides align to TRBD1. There are 14 residues in the CDR3. Trimming removed 5 bases from V and 5 bases from J; junction bases left unmatched: 6. From germline, CDR1 is MNHNY and CDR2 SVGAGI (reference sequence). CDR3 nucleotides: TGTGCCAGCAGTACCGGGACAGTGTATCAGCCCCAGCATTTT. The encoded protein is CASSTGTVYQPQHF.

The chain couples TRBV6-5 to TRBJ2-5, with 12 nucleotides matching TRBD2. There are 13 residues in the CDR3. With 10 bases clipped from V and 7 bases from J, the junction kept 7 bases outside the gene matches. CDR1 and CDR2 from the germline V gene are MNHEY and SVGAGI. The CDR3 coding sequence is TGTGCCACCACGCTAGCGGGGGGGCGGACCCAGTACTTC. Its protein product is CATTLAGGRTQYF.

CDR3 DNA: TGTGCCATAACGCGGCAGGCGGGCAGTAGCGGCTACACCTTC. Its protein product is CAITRQAGSSGYTF. The rearrangement links TRBV30 to TRBJ1-2, with D uncertain. The CDR3 has 14 amino acids. Germline V lookup: CDR1 GTSNPN, CDR2 SVGIG (reference sequence). V lost 8 bases, J lost 8 bases, and 24 bases lay in between. Full variable domain (remainder filled in from reference TRBV30 and TRBJ1-2): SQTIHQWPATLVQPVGSPLSLECTVEGTSNPNLYWYRQAAGRGLQLLFYSVGIGQISSEVPQNLSASRPQDRQFILSSKKLLLSDSGFYLCAITRQAGSSGYTFGSGTRLTVV.

V gene TRBV12-5 combines with J gene TRBJ2-2, with 9 bases identical to TRBD2. V trimming: 3 bases; J trimming: 0 bases; junction bases outside the gene matches: 5. Germline V gene sequence: CDR1 LGHNT, CDR2 FRNRAP. The CDR3 contains 17 residues. The CDR3 nucleotides are TGTGCTAGTGGTTTTGGCGGGAGGGTTGCGAACACCGGGGAGCTGTTTTTT. Its protein product is CASGFGGRVANTGELFF. The complete variable domain, with remaining parts taken from reference TRBV12-5 and TRBJ2-2, reads DARVTQTPRHKVTEMGQEVTMRCQPILGHNTVFWYRQTMMQGLELLAYFRNRAPLDDSGMPKDRFSAEMPDATLATLKIQPSEPRDSAVYFCASGFGGRVANTGELFFGEGSRLTVL.